These T cell receptor beta chains were read from a single sample in a study of blood T cells in healthy people across ages. A single record per CDR3 protein comes from TCRdb applying MiXCR to the 5' RACE reads. The sample has 650,000 to 1,000,000 distinct CDR3 sequences, under 40% seen once. The specimen was blood. These receptors originate from a man aged 18 to 35 in good health. CDR3s include the opening cysteine and the closing phenylalanine or tryptophan. The order of the fields is CDR3 protein, CDR3 DNA, V gene, J gene, D gene, clone size. A D gene is named only where the DNA matches it firmly. Clone size is not always given. Where it is, it says once, few, many or a class for expanded clones.

CDR3: CASSLGRTSSYNSPLHF
DNA: TGTGCCAGCAGCTTAGGCAGAACGAGCTCCTATAATTCACCCCTCCACTTT
V: TRBV7-2
J: TRBJ1-6
D: .
size: few

CDR3: CASSKTSGRNEQFF
DNA: TGTGCCAGCAGTAAAACATCTGGTAGGAATGAGCAGTTCTTC
V: TRBV27
J: TRBJ2-1
D: .
size: few

CDR3: CASSLPGRDYGYTF
DNA: TGTGCCAGCAGCCTCCCCGGACGGGACTATGGCTACACCTTC
V: TRBV7-2
J: TRBJ1-2
D: .
size: .

CDR3: CASSMTGGSVGELFF
DNA: TGTGCCAGCAGCATGACAGGGGGTTCAGTCGGGGAGCTGTTTTTT
V: TRBV9
J: TRBJ2-2
D: TRBD1
size: .

CDR3: CASSLRQGGDGYTF
DNA: TGTGCCAGCAGCCTTAGACAGGGCGGGGATGGCTACACCTTC
V: TRBV12-3/TRBV12-4
J: TRBJ1-2
D: TRBD1
size: .

CDR3: CASSSFDRGSEKLFF
DNA: TGTGCCAGCAGCTCGTTCGACAGGGGATCGGAAAAACTGTTTTTT
V: TRBV13
J: TRBJ1-4
D: TRBD1
size: few

CDR3: CASSPAIAGEVPKETQYF
DNA: TGTGCCAGCTCACCGGCTATAGCGGGAGAGGTGCCTAAAGAGACCCAGTACTTC
V: TRBV18
J: TRBJ2-5
D: TRBD2
size: .

CDR3: CASSPGLRDTRYF
DNA: TGTGCCAGCAGCCCGGGACTAAGGGATACGCGGTATTTT
V: TRBV7-2
J: TRBJ2-3
D: TRBD2
size: .

CDR3: CASSQDLGVQYF
DNA: TGCGCCAGCAGCCAAGATTTGGGGGTTCAGTACTTC
V: TRBV4-3
J: TRBJ2-4
D: .
size: few

CDR3: CASSHRTPGRGTGELFF
DNA: TGCGCCAGCAGCCACCGAACCCCTGGACGTGGCACCGGGGAGCTGTTTTTT
V: TRBV4-3
J: TRBJ2-2
D: .
size: .

CDR3: CASSDTGLEGETQYF
DNA: TGTGCCAGCAGTGACACGGGACTAGAGGGGGAGACCCAGTACTTC
V: TRBV7-2
J: TRBJ2-5
D: TRBD2
size: .

CDR3: CASSPRDLRETQYF
DNA: TGTGCCAGCAGCCCTCGGGACCTGCGGGAGACCCAGTACTTC
V: TRBV11-1
J: TRBJ2-5
D: .
size: .

CDR3: CSVGDQGRYGYTF
DNA: TGCAGCGTTGGTGATCAGGGAAGGTATGGCTACACCTTC
V: TRBV29-1
J: TRBJ1-2
D: .
size: .

CDR3: CASSLPSNNEQFF
DNA: TGTGCCAGCAGCTTGCCTTCTAACAATGAGCAGTTCTTC
V: TRBV5-5
J: TRBJ2-1
D: .
size: many

CDR3: CASSVRDSITGELFF
DNA: TGTGCCAGCAGTGTCCGGGACTCGATCACCGGGGAGCTGTTTTTT
V: TRBV12-3/TRBV12-4
J: TRBJ2-2
D: .
size: .

CDR3: CVTSRDLVPSGQHTDTQYF
DNA: TGTGTCACCAGCAGAGATCTCGTCCCATCGGGACAGCACACAGATACGCAGTATTTT
V: TRBV15
J: TRBJ2-3
D: TRBD1
size: .

CDR3: CASSLSGPRDTQYF
DNA: TGTGCCAGCAGCTTGAGCGGTCCCAGGGATACGCAGTATTTT
V: TRBV5-8
J: TRBJ2-3
D: .
size: .

CDR3: CSVGPLGTLEIETQYF
DNA: TGCAGCGTTGGACCACTAGGAACGCTGGAGATAGAGACCCAGTACTTC
V: TRBV29-1
J: TRBJ2-5
D: .
size: many

CDR3: CSARDSRGTGTYSNQPQHF
DNA: TGCAGTGCTAGAGATAGCCGGGGGACAGGGACATATAGCAATCAGCCCCAGCATTTT
V: TRBV20-1
J: TRBJ1-5
D: TRBD1
size: few

CDR3: CASSQGGNSYEQYF
DNA: TGTGCCAGCAGCCAAGGGGGGAATTCCTACGAGCAGTACTTC
V: TRBV4-2
J: TRBJ2-7
D: .
size: few

CDR3: CASSRETGLQPQHF
DNA: TGTGCCAGCAGTCGAGAGACAGGGCTTCAGCCCCAGCATTTT
V: TRBV12-3/TRBV12-4
J: TRBJ1-5
D: TRBD1
size: many

CDR3: CSASQIAKNIQYF
DNA: TGCAGTGCTAGTCAAATAGCCAAAAACATTCAGTACTTC
V: TRBV20-1
J: TRBJ2-4
D: .
size: .

CDR3: CASSQYPPFESSYNSPLHF
DNA: TGTGCCAGCAGCCAATATCCCCCATTTGAGAGCTCCTATAATTCACCCCTCCACTTT
V: TRBV3-1
J: TRBJ1-6
D: .
size: .

CDR3: CASTDRGHYGYTF
DNA: TGTGCCAGCACGGACAGGGGCCACTATGGCTACACCTTC
V: TRBV6-2/TRBV6-3
J: TRBJ1-2
D: TRBD1
size: few

CDR3: CASSLKGQGTIYEQYF
DNA: TGCGCCAGCAGCTTGAAAGGACAGGGGACGATCTACGAGCAGTACTTC
V: TRBV5-1
J: TRBJ2-7
D: TRBD1
size: .

CDR3: CASSATGDSSYEQYF
DNA: TGTGCCAGCAGCGCGACAGGGGATAGCTCCTACGAGCAGTACTTC
V: TRBV7-2
J: TRBJ2-7
D: TRBD1
size: few

CDR3: CASSDNPANYGYTF
DNA: TGTGCCAGCAGTGACAACCCAGCTAACTATGGCTACACCTTC
V: TRBV6-5
J: TRBJ1-2
D: .
size: .

CDR3: CASSQESRPAGGPYTDTQYF
DNA: TGCGCCAGCAGCCAAGAGTCTAGACCCGCCGGGGGCCCGTACACAGATACGCAGTATTTT
V: TRBV4-3
J: TRBJ2-3
D: .
size: few

CDR3: CAISEDRAPEPQHF
DNA: TGTGCCATCAGTGAGGACAGGGCCCCTGAGCCCCAGCATTTT
V: TRBV10-3
J: TRBJ1-5
D: TRBD1
size: .

CDR3: CASSSIGTGVTDTQYF
DNA: TGTGCCAGCAGTTCTATTGGGACAGGGGTCACAGATACGCAGTATTTT
V: TRBV6-5
J: TRBJ2-3
D: TRBD1
size: many

CDR3: CASSQDGRGGGNEQFF
DNA: TGTGCCAGCAGCCAAGATGGGCGGGGGGGCGGTAATGAGCAGTTCTTC
V: TRBV3-1
J: TRBJ2-1
D: TRBD2
size: few

CDR3: CSAREAMGQGIDGYTF
DNA: TGCAGTGCTAGAGAAGCGATGGGACAGGGTATTGATGGCTACACCTTC
V: TRBV20-1
J: TRBJ1-2
D: TRBD1
size: .

CDR3: CASSSATPGPFSSGANVLTF
DNA: TGTGCCAGCAGTTCCGCGACTCCGGGACCGTTCAGCTCTGGGGCCAACGTCCTGACTTTC
V: TRBV6-2/TRBV6-3
J: TRBJ2-6
D: .
size: .

CDR3: CSVDGAGGPPYNEQYF
DNA: TGCAGCGTTGATGGGGCGGGGGGCCCCCCCTACAATGAGCAGTACTTC
V: TRBV29-1
J: TRBJ2-7
D: TRBD2
size: .

CDR3: CASTPDVNSPLHF
DNA: TGTGCCAGCACGCCCGATGTTAATTCACCCCTCCACTTT
V: TRBV2
J: TRBJ1-6
D: .
size: .

CDR3: CSTLGEETQYF
DNA: TGCAGTACCCTAGGGGAAGAGACCCAGTACTTC
V: TRBV20-1
J: TRBJ2-5
D: .
size: many

CDR3: CASSPGSRHEQYF
DNA: TGTGCCAGCAGCCCCGGGTCAAGACACGAGCAGTACTTC
V: TRBV7-9
J: TRBJ2-7
D: .
size: many

CDR3: CAISGGPYEQYF
DNA: TGTGCCATCAGCGGGGGGCCCTACGAGCAGTACTTC
V: TRBV10-3
J: TRBJ2-7
D: .
size: many

CDR3: CASTTVHEQFF
DNA: TGTGCCAGCACCACGGTTCATGAGCAGTTCTTC
V: TRBV7-2
J: TRBJ2-1
D: .
size: few

CDR3: CASSQVGVATDTQYF
DNA: TGTGCCAGCAGCCAGGTGGGGGTGGCTACAGATACGCAGTATTTT
V: TRBV7-9
J: TRBJ2-3
D: .
size: .

CDR3: CASSLTGRWGTEAFF
DNA: TGCGCCAGCAGCTTGACTGGCCGGTGGGGTACTGAAGCTTTCTTT
V: TRBV5-1
J: TRBJ1-1
D: .
size: .

CDR3: CASSLDFGAKDSPLHF
DNA: TGCGCCAGCAGCTTGGATTTCGGAGCCAAGGATTCACCCCTCCACTTT
V: TRBV5-1
J: TRBJ1-6
D: .
size: few

CDR3: CASSEDGDYEQYF
DNA: TGTGCCAGCAGTGAGGACGGGGACTACGAGCAGTACTTC
V: TRBV25-1
J: TRBJ2-7
D: .
size: .

CDR3: CASSFEGLNSPLHF
DNA: TGTGCCAGCAGCTTCGAAGGTTTGAATTCACCCCTCCACTTT
V: TRBV7-2
J: TRBJ1-6
D: .
size: few

CDR3: CASSPGGMGETQYF
DNA: TGCGCCAGCAGCCCTGGGGGGATGGGGGAGACCCAGTACTTC
V: TRBV4-3
J: TRBJ2-5
D: .
size: few

CDR3: CASSLDNPYNSPLHF
DNA: TGTGCCAGCAGTTTGGATAACCCGTATAATTCACCCCTCCACTTT
V: TRBV12-3/TRBV12-4
J: TRBJ1-6
D: .
size: few